This T cell receptor beta chain was obtained from a study of naive and memory T cell subsets. This CDR3 comprises 15 residues. Trimming took 5 bases from V and 0 from J; bases not matched to a gene: 4. Alpha and beta libraries were amplified separately from the second PCR onward. CD4+ T cell IFNgamma after overnight CMV lysate exposure gave donor CMV status. Sequential positive selection took CD4 T cells first, then CD8 T cells. This clonotype was seen a few times. The beta constant-region primer was an equimolar mix of two oligonucleotides covering TRBC1 and TRBC2. The cDNA 3' end received a ligated single-stranded oligonucleotide carrying the SP2 primer and a 12-nucleotide UMI. MiXCR was run by TCRdb on the UMI-ligation and nested PCR reads, yielding one entry per CDR3 protein. The profile covers approximately 27,000 distinct CDR3 sequences, with approximately 11% appearing a single time and roughly 18% taken by the ten largest.

This TCR came from a human donor in good health. The chain employs TRBV5-7 and TRBJ2-5; TRBD2 aligns across 10 bases. TRBV5-7 is flagged as an ORF with uncertain function. The specimen sequenced was effector memory CD4+ T cells from blood. The subset is: effector memory, CD45RA- CD27-. CDR3 residues: CASRDTSGNQETQYF. DNA of the CDR3: TGTGCCAGCAGGGACACTAGCGGGAACCAAGAGACCCAGTACTTC.